The subject of this entry is one T cell receptor (beta chain). What it binds is unknown. This sample is drawn from a study of vaccination and CD4 T cells after COVID-19. Study conclusions and caveats: No early post-infection timepoints were studied, and convalescent patients studied were relatively few.

The treatment is: roughly nine-day PBMC culture with coronavirus spike peptide pools or control peptides (ViraFEST assay). Following culture for nine to ten days, CD4+ T cells were isolated by negative selection. The CDR3 has 14 amino acids. The germline V gene encodes CDR1 LGHNT and CDR2 FRNRAP. The V end was cut by 1 base, the J end by 4 bases, with 9 bases between. The Oncomine TCR Beta short-read assay sequenced DNA from cultured CD4+ T cells. In TCRdb, the PCR reads were re-called with MiXCR into one record per CDR3 protein. The sample lists roughly 14,000 distinct CDR3 sequences, 50% to 65% occurring once.

This TCR derives from a human donor who had recovered from COVID-19. The material sequenced was CD4+ T cells from blood, cultured in vitro, taken before SARS-CoV-2 vaccination. The gene calls are TRBV12-5 and TRBJ2-3; possible D gene TRBD2, 5 bases. CDR3 bases: TGTGCTAGTGGTTTGGGAGAGGGTCCAGATACGCAGTATTTT. This translates into CASGLGEGPDTQYF.